The 20 T cell receptor beta chains given below trace back to one sample, sequenced in a study of blood T cell repertoires in COVID-19. TCRdb keeps only in-frame clones here, not all; method: immunoSEQ multiplex PCR. This repertoire shows roughly 250,000 clones, 84% found once; its top ten account for 15% to 18%. The sample consisted of peripheral blood. The receptors come from a person between 65 and 80 years old with COVID-19, enrolled during active disease.

The CDR3 here is CASAGRTDTQYF. The CDR3 DNA reads as TGTGCCAGTGCGGGGCGCACAGATACGCAGTATTTT. The chain couples TRBV11-2 to TRBJ2-3, with D perhaps matching TRBD2 (6 bases). The germline V gene encodes CDR1 SGHAT and CDR2 FQNNGV. The CDR3 covers 12 residues. The V gene lost 9 bases and the J gene lost 1 base, with 8 bases spanning the gap.

The chain employs TRBV7-2 and TRBJ1-4; a possible D gene is TRBD1 (5 bases). The V end was cut by 5 bases, the J end by 8 bases, with 18 bases between. The CDR3 contains 15 residues. Germline V gene data show CDR1 as SGHTA and CDR2 as FQGNSA. CDR3 sequence (DNA): TGTGCCAGCAGCGCTGGGACTCCTGGGAGGGAAAAACTGTTTTTT. Protein sequence: CASSAGTPGREKLFF. Full variable domain (rest looked up from reference TRBV7-2 and TRBJ1-4): GAGVSQSPSNKVTEKGKDVELRCDPISGHTALYWYRQSLGQGLEFLIYFQGNSAPDKSGLPSDRFSAERTGGSVSTLTIQRTQQEDSAVYLCASSAGTPGREKLFFGSGTQLSVL.

This chain connects TRBV10-3 to TRBJ2-1, with 7 bases aligning to TRBD2. Germline V gene lookup returns CDR1 ENHRY and CDR2 SYGVKD. The CDR3 has 14 residues. The J segment lost 0 bases and the V segment lost 7 bases, leaving 3 bases of the junction unmatched. DNA for the CDR3: TGTGCCATCATGCCGGGGGGCTCCTACAATGAGCAGTTCTTC. Its translation is CAIMPGGSYNEQFF.

This clone showed up just a few times. This sequence joins TRBV19 and TRBJ2-7, with D possibly TRBD1 on 6 matching bases. The CDR3 is 15 amino acids. Germline V gene sequence: CDR1 LNHDA, CDR2 SQIVND (reference sequence). V was shortened by 1 base and J by 3 bases, with 13 bases between the two germline ends. The CDR3 sequence: CASSIGDRMLYEQYF. CDR3 in DNA: TGTGCCAGTAGTATAGGCGACAGGATGCTCTACGAGCAGTACTTC.

The rearrangement links TRBV19 to TRBJ2-5; TRBD2 aligns across 13 bases. The CDR3 sequence is 15 residues long. Germline CDR1 is LNHDA and CDR2 is SQIVND (reference sequence). After removal of 5 bases from V and 2 bases from J, the junction contained 2 bases not matched to a gene. The CDR3 sequence: CASSPGLAGQETQYF. The CDR3 DNA follows: TGTGCCAGTAGTCCGGGACTAGCGGGGCAAGAGACCCAGTACTTC.

The chain is built from TRBV5-6 and TRBJ2-1; 10 nucleotides align to TRBD1. The CDR3 is 16 amino acids. CDR1 and CDR2 (germline): SGHDT, YYEEEE. V was pared by 4 bases and J by 9 bases, with 13 bases of the junction left unmatched. The CDR3 sequence is CASSVVGQGSLGEQFF. CDR3 bases: TGTGCCAGCAGCGTCGTGGGACAGGGGAGTTTAGGTGAGCAGTTCTTC.

The chain combines TRBV11-3 with TRBJ2-2; D gene ambiguous. V dropped 5 bases and J dropped 5 bases, with 9 bases sitting between them. Germline values: CDR1 SGHNT, CDR2 YENEEA. This CDR3 has 13 amino acids. CDR3 loop: CASSPLSTGELFF. DNA of the CDR3: TGTGCCAGCAGCCCGTTATCTACCGGGGAGCTGTTTTTT.

The J gene is TRBJ2-2, the V gene TRBV24-1; 10 nucleotides align to TRBD1. Germline CDR1 KGHDR, CDR2 SFDVKD. Trimming cost V 0 bases and J 5 bases; bases outside gene matches: 8. The CDR3 has 18 residues. The CDR3 sequence: CATSDLKKGQGLTGELFF. In DNA form, the CDR3 reads TGTGCCACCAGTGATTTGAAAAAGGGACAGGGGTTAACCGGGGAGCTGTTTTTT.

The chain recombines TRBV2 with TRBJ2-3; 9 positions match TRBD2. V dropped 3 bases and J dropped 4; count of bases not matched to a gene: 8. Per the germline V gene, CDR1 is SNHLY and CDR2 is FYNNEI. The CDR3 consists of 16 residues. CDR3 loop: CASSESSGSVADTQYF. CDR3 nucleotides: TGTGCCAGCAGTGAGAGTAGCGGGAGCGTCGCAGATACGCAGTATTTT.

The V gene is TRBV3-1 (or the pseudogene TRBV3-2), the J gene TRBJ2-1, with a possible D match to TRBD2 (5 bases). V gave up 7 bases and J gave up 0 bases, with 13 bases separating them. The CDR3 spans 15 residues. From germline, CDR1 is LGHDT and CDR2 YNNKEL (reference sequence). The CDR3 loop reads CASKRESSSYNEQFF. CDR3 DNA sequence: TGTGCCAGCAAACGGGAATCGAGCTCCTACAATGAGCAGTTCTTC.

DNA for the CDR3: TGTGCCAGCAGCTTAGCGGCCAACACCCTGGATACGCAGTATTTT. Amino acids: CASSLAANTLDTQYF. The chain is built from TRBV7-2 and TRBJ2-3; the D is unclear. The V gene lost 0 bases and the J gene lost 6 bases, with 13 bases spanning the gap. The CDR3 contains 15 residues. The germline V gene encodes CDR1 SGHTA and CDR2 FQGNSA. Together with reference TRBV7-2 and TRBJ2-3, the CDR3 gives the full variable domain: GAGVSQSPSNKVTEKGKDVELRCDPISGHTALYWYRQSLGQGLEFLIYFQGNSAPDKSGLPSDRFSAERTGGSVSTLTIQRTQQEDSAVYLCASSLAANTLDTQYFGPGTRLTVL.

This chain joins TRBV7-3 and TRBJ2-2; 7 bases fit TRBD1. The V gene's germline CDR1 is SGHTA and CDR2 FQGTGA. Unmatched junction bases numbered 5, after V lost 4 bases and J lost 6 bases. The CDR3 runs to 14 residues. This CDR3 is CASSSTGVSGELFF. The DNA for the CDR3 is TGTGCCAGCAGCTCAACAGGGGTCTCCGGGGAGCTGTTTTTT.

The chain has TRBV28 and TRBJ1-2, with 9 nucleotides matching TRBD1. This CDR3 spans 16 amino acids. The J segment lost 8 bases and the V segment lost 6 bases, leaving 16 bases of the junction unmatched. Germline loops: CDR1 MDHEN, CDR2 SYDVKM. The CDR3 DNA sequence: TGTGCCAGCAGGTCCCCCGCCGGGACAGGGTTTTGGGGCTACACCTTC. Translating gives CASRSPAGTGFWGYTF.

This sequence joins TRBV10-3 and TRBJ2-1, with D unresolved. This CDR3 contains 11 residues. V was cut by 3 bases and J by 5 bases, with 2 bases left in between. Germline CDR1 and CDR2: ENHRY and SYGVKD. CDR3 amino acids: CAISDNNEQFF. The CDR3 DNA sequence: TGTGCCATCAGTGATAACAATGAGCAGTTCTTC.

V and J are TRBV28 and TRBJ2-1; TRBD1 aligns across 10 bases. The CDR3 sequence is 14 residues long. From germline, CDR1 is MDHEN and CDR2 SYDVKM. Trimming took 9 bases from V and 9 from J; bases not matched to a gene: 11. Here the CDR3 reads CASYPGQGTGEQFF. The CDR3 DNA is TGTGCCAGTTATCCGGGACAGGGGACCGGTGAGCAGTTCTTC.

This clone was counted once. The chain joins TRBV27 to TRBJ2-3; 9 bases align to TRBD1. CDR1 MNHEY and CDR2 SMNVEV come from the germline V gene (reference sequence). J gave up 0 bases and V 5 bases, and 6 bases lay outside the gene matches. The CDR3 is made up of 16 amino acids. The CDR3 reads CASSITGGISTDTQYF. The CDR3 DNA reads as TGTGCCAGCAGTATTACAGGGGGCATCAGCACAGATACGCAGTATTTT.

The table lists this clone with a few counts. Written as DNA, the CDR3 is TGTGCCAGCAGCTTAGTCCAGGGGCTGATTATGAACACTGAAGCTTTCTTT. Residues: CASSLVQGLIMNTEAFF. The J gene is TRBJ1-1, the V gene TRBV7-8; D may be TRBD1 (6 bases). V was cut by 1 base and J by 0 bases, with 15 bases left in between. The CDR3 is 17 amino acids. Germline V gene data show CDR1 as SGHVS and CDR2 as FQNEAQ. Filled out from reference TRBV7-8 and TRBJ1-1, the complete variable domain reads GAGVSQSPRYKVAKRGQDVALRCDPISGHVSLFWYQQALGQGPEFLTYFQNEAQLDKSGLPSDRFFAERPEGSVSTLKIQRTQQEDSAVYLCASSLVQGLIMNTEAFFGQGTRLTVV.

V usage is TRBV4-1 and J usage is TRBJ1-2; tentative D call: TRBD1 (5 bases). CDR1 and CDR2 from the germline V gene are MGHRA and YSYEKL. CDR3 size: 15 residues. The germline V and J ends were trimmed by 1 base and 4 bases, with 13 bases remaining between them. DNA for the CDR3: TGCGCCAGCAGCCAAGCGCGCGGGGGTGGCTATGGCTACACCTTC. The encoded protein is CASSQARGGGYGYTF.

The chain is built from TRBV5-5 and TRBJ2-7, with 9 bases fitting TRBD2. This CDR3 region has 14 residues. Germline CDR1 is SGHKS and CDR2 is YYEKEE (reference sequence). The trim removed 0 bases at V and 6 bases at J, leaving 4 bases unmatched. CDR3 residues: CASSLGLAVFEQYF. The CDR3 nucleotides read TGTGCCAGCAGCTTGGGACTAGCGGTCTTCGAGCAGTACTTC.

The V call is TRBV9, the J call TRBJ2-3; 8 bases fit TRBD2. The CDR3 consists of 16 residues. The germline V gene encodes CDR1 SGDLS and CDR2 YYNGEE. V shed 0 bases and J 4 bases; nucleotides not matched to a gene: 7. CDR3 in amino acids: CASSVVRGGGADTQYF. CDR3 sequence (DNA): TGTGCCAGCAGCGTAGTACGGGGGGGCGGAGCAGATACGCAGTATTTT.